What follows are 31 T cell receptor beta chains derived from one specimen sequenced in a study of OX40 agonist ivuxolimab in advanced cancers. This table comes from immunoSEQ multiplex PCR, and its TCRdb copy is limited to in-frame clones, with some not included. The sample includes tens of thousands of clones, approximately 88% of them seen just once. Source: CD4+ or CD8+ T cells sorted from blood, taken in a trial of the OX40 agonist ivuxolimab. The receptors stem from an adult with an advanced solid tumor such as melanoma, head and neck, liver or kidney cancer.

Only a few counts were recorded for this clone. The J gene is TRBJ1-1, the V gene TRBV7-2; TRBD1 aligns across 7 bases. The germline CDR1 and CDR2 sequences are SGHTA and FQGNSA. The CDR3 extends over 16 amino acids. With V trimmed by 3 bases and J by 4 bases, 11 bases remained unmatched. CDR3 in amino acids: CASSFYLQGPATEAFF. The CDR3 DNA reads as TGTGCCAGCAGCTTCTACCTACAGGGGCCAGCCACTGAAGCTTTCTTT.

The V call is TRBV27, the J call TRBJ1-1; D possibly corresponds to TRBD1 (6 bases). This CDR3 is built from 14 residues. Between the trimmed V and J ends, which lost 1 base and 5 bases, there was a span of 11 bases. Germline CDR1 and CDR2: MNHEY and SMNVEV (reference sequence). CDR3: CASSLYGGLTEAFF. CDR3 DNA sequence: TGTGCCAGCAGTTTATATGGGGGGCTTACTGAAGCTTTCTTT.

Details on this clone: Other nucleotide sequences in the sample specify the same CDR3. The genes are TRBV7-2 and TRBJ1-1, with TRBD1 as a possible D gene (6 bases). This CDR3 is built from 14 residues. Germline V lookup: CDR1 SGHTA, CDR2 FQGNSA. V was cut by 5 bases and J by 1 base, with 11 bases left in between. CDR3 coding DNA: TGTGCCAGCAGCCCAGGGGCGGCGAACACTGAAGCTTTCTTT. This codes for CASSPGAANTEAFF.

The chain has TRBV7-2 and TRBJ2-2; tentative D call: TRBD1 (6 bases). The CDR3 loop spans 17 amino acids. CDR1 and CDR2 from the germline V gene are SGHTA and FQGNSA. The ends were cut back, 5 bases at V and 2 bases at J, with 18 bases in the middle. The CDR3 reads CASSKEPPGANTGELFF. The CDR3 coding sequence is TGTGCCAGCAGCAAAGAACCCCCAGGGGCCAACACCGGGGAGCTGTTTTTT.

This chain joins TRBV7-8 and TRBJ2-1; TRBD2 aligns across 7 bases. The CDR3 is made up of 15 amino acids. The germline gives CDR1 SGHVS, CDR2 FQNEAQ. J gave up 4 bases and V 2 bases, and 5 bases lay outside the gene matches. CDR3 protein: CASSLTLALYNEQFF. The DNA of the CDR3 is TGTGCCAGCAGCTTAACACTAGCGCTATACAATGAGCAGTTCTTC.

This clone appeared a few times. One junction end disagrees with the germline gene, perhaps due to a read error. The chain uses TRBV28 and TRBJ2-7; 8 nucleotides agree with TRBD1. Germline V gives CDR1 MDHEN, CDR2 SYDVKM. The CDR3 extends over 11 amino acids. CDR3 amino acids: CASSSDRGLNF. The CDR3 nucleotides are TGTGCCAGCAGTTCCGACAGGGGCCTGAACTTC.

The rearrangement links TRBV11-3 to TRBJ1-1; 7 bases agree with TRBD1. This CDR3 has 15 residues. V gave up 5 bases and J gave up 0 bases; unmatched junction bases: 6. CDR1 and CDR2 (germline): SGHNT, YENEEA. CDR3 region: CASSAGTAMNTEAFF. DNA of the CDR3: TGTGCCAGCAGCGCCGGGACAGCCATGAACACTGAAGCTTTCTTT.

The rearrangement uses TRBV28 and TRBJ2-3; 7 bases agree with TRBD2. Germline V lookup: CDR1 MDHEN, CDR2 SYDVKM. Unmatched junction bases numbered 13, after V lost 4 bases and J lost 12 bases. CDR3 length equals 14 residues. CDR3 nucleotide sequence: TGTGCCAGCAGTTGGGTTGGGGGGGAGGTCTCCCAGTATTTT. Translation: CASSWVGGEVSQYF.

The chain is built from TRBV19 and TRBJ1-1; 7 nucleotides agree with TRBD1. This CDR3 is built from 12 residues. V lost 11 bases and J lost 5; bases outside the gene matches: 8. Germline V gene lookup returns CDR1 LNHDA and CDR2 SQIVND (reference sequence). This CDR3 is CAVGQAETEAFF. CDR3 DNA sequence: TGTGCCGTTGGACAGGCGGAGACTGAAGCTTTCTTT.

The chain combines TRBV7-9 with TRBJ2-5, with 8 bases lining up with TRBD2. The J call is in doubt because the DNA end fits TRBJ2-7 better. The CDR3 runs 13 residues. Germline CDR1 is SEHNR and CDR2 is FQNEAQ (reference sequence). The CDR3 DNA reads as TGTGCCAGCAGCCCCGGGACTAGCTACGAGCAGTACTTC. Amino acids: CASSPGTSYEQYF.

The rearrangement uses TRBV7-3 and TRBJ2-5, with 7 bases identical to TRBD1. This CDR3 comprises 14 residues. Germline V gives CDR1 SGHTA, CDR2 FQGTGA. With 5 bases clipped from V and 7 bases from J, the junction kept 10 bases outside the gene matches. CDR3 DNA: TGTGCCAGCAGCCGGGACAGTGCTGCGGGGACCCAGTACTTC. The encoded protein is CASSRDSAAGTQYF.

J is TRBJ2-1 and V is TRBV4-2, with 9 bases matching TRBD2. This CDR3 has 15 amino acids. Germline-derived CDR1 and CDR2 are LGHNA and YNFKEQ. V was pared by 1 base and J by 7 bases, with 5 bases of the junction left unmatched. This CDR3 is CASSQGAGGQNEQFF. CDR3 nucleotides: TGTGCCAGCAGCCAAGGGGCGGGGGGGCAAAATGAGCAGTTCTTC.

V gene TRBV4-3 combines with J gene TRBJ2-1; D ambiguous. From germline, CDR1 is LGHNA and CDR2 YSLEER. The length of the CDR3 is 16 residues. V was pared by 0 bases and J by 0 bases, with 9 bases between. The CDR3 DNA is TGCGCCAGCAGCCAAGATAGGGAAAGCTCCTACAATGAGCAGTTCTTC. It codes for CASSQDRESSYNEQFF.

The V and J genes are TRBV5-1 and TRBJ2-5; D is perhaps TRBD1 (7 bases). The DNA end lines up better with TRBJ2-7; the J call may be wrong. Germline V CDR1 and CDR2: SGHRS, YFSETQ. This CDR3 region has 14 residues. CDR3 amino acids: CASSSDRAGNEQYF. In DNA, the CDR3 is TGCGCCAGCAGCTCTGACAGGGCGGGGAACGAGCAGTACTTC.

The V and J genes are TRBV5-1 and TRBJ2-3; tentative D call: TRBD2 (7 bases). Looked up from germline, CDR1 is SGHRS and CDR2 is YFSETQ. Trimming stripped 4 bases from V and 3 bases from J, with 15 bases between. The CDR3 covers 15 residues. The CDR3 DNA follows: TGCGCCAGCAGCCTGTGGGGGGGCCAGACAGATACGCAGTATTTT. It yields the protein CASSLWGGQTDTQYF.

The chain links TRBV10-3 to TRBJ2-1, with D possibly being TRBD2 (6 bases). Germline assignment: CDR1 ENHRY and CDR2 SYGVKD. V lost 0 bases and J 4 bases, leaving 10 bases between the germline ends. This CDR3 has 15 residues. In DNA form, the CDR3 reads TGTGCCATCAGTGAGTCAGGCGGGGATTACAATGAGCAGTTCTTC. Amino acid sequence: CAISESGGDYNEQFF.

The rearrangement links TRBV7-3 to TRBJ1-2, with 7 bases lining up with TRBD1. The CDR3 is 15 residues long. V lost 1 base, J lost 2 bases, and 4 bases stayed unmatched. CDR1 is SGHTA, CDR2 FQGTGA, per germline. The CDR3 reads CASSLMPGQNYGYTF. Written as DNA, the CDR3 is TGTGCCAGCAGCTTAATGCCGGGACAGAACTATGGCTACACCTTC.

The sample holds one count of this clone. V and J are TRBV7-9 and TRBJ2-3; the D is unclear. Trimming pared 1 base from V and 4 bases from J, leaving 6 bases between. The CDR3 has 13 amino acids. The germline V gene has CDR1 SEHNR and CDR2 FQNEAQ (reference sequence). The DNA for the CDR3 is TGTGCCAGCAGCTTAGAGGCCGCAGATACGCAGTATTTT. Translation gives CASSLEAADTQYF.

The chain is built from TRBV9 and TRBJ2-1; D not resolved. V lost 0 bases, J lost 2 bases, and 9 bases lay in between. The CDR3 runs to 15 residues. The germline gives CDR1 SGDLS, CDR2 YYNGEE. In DNA form, the CDR3 reads TGTGCCAGCAGCGTAGGTGGGTCTGCCTACAATGAGCAGTTCTTC. It yields the protein CASSVGGSAYNEQFF.

The J gene is TRBJ2-7, the V gene TRBV7-2; 10 bases map to TRBD2. The CDR3 has 15 amino acids. The V gene's germline CDR1 is SGHTA and CDR2 FQGNSA. Germline trimming cut 4 bases from V and 5 bases from J; bases unmatched to any gene: 8. This CDR3 reads CASSSSGRAAHEQYF. The CDR3 DNA sequence: TGTGCCAGCAGCTCAAGCGGGAGGGCCGCCCACGAGCAGTACTTC.

The V and J genes are TRBV5-1 and TRBJ2-7, with TRBD2 identical over 10 bases. There are 16 residues in the CDR3. Germline V gene lookup returns CDR1 SGHRS and CDR2 YFSETQ. After removal of 4 bases from V and 3 bases from J, the junction contained 10 bases not matched to a gene. CDR3 protein: CASSRGSSGSNYEQYF. The CDR3 bases are TGCGCCAGCAGCAGGGGATCTAGCGGGAGCAACTACGAGCAGTACTTC.

The rearrangement links TRBV19 to TRBJ1-5; D unresolved. Trimming stripped 7 bases from V and 2 bases from J, with 12 bases between. Germline CDR1 is LNHDA and CDR2 is SQIVND (reference sequence). This CDR3 spans 14 amino acids. The CDR3 loop reads CASIGILGNQPQHF. The CDR3 nucleotides are TGTGCCAGTATCGGGATACTCGGCAATCAGCCCCAGCATTTT.

A single count supports this clone. CDR3 region: CAINMDSRTPPAQYF. The DNA of the CDR3 is TGTGCCATCAATATGGACTCCCGGACCCCACCGGCGCAGTATTTT. The genes are TRBV10-3 and TRBJ2-3; D might be TRBD2 (5 bases). CDR1 is ENHRY and CDR2 is SYGVKD in the germline V gene. The V end was cut by 7 bases, the J end by 10 bases, with 24 bases between. The CDR3 is 15 residues long.

The chain uses TRBV5-5 and TRBJ1-5; no definite D call. Germline V gene data show CDR1 as SGHKS and CDR2 as YYEKEE (reference sequence). V lost 2 bases and J 11 bases, leaving 11 bases between the germline ends. This CDR3 has 12 residues. The CDR3 DNA follows: TGTGCCAGCAGCTTCCCGGGTGAAGCCCAGCATTTT. Translation gives CASSFPGEAQHF.

This clone was observed a single time. The V call is TRBV5-1, the J call TRBJ2-1; TRBD1 matches at 7 bases. V lost 3 bases to trimming and J lost 1 base; unmatched junction nucleotides: 7. Looked up from germline, CDR1 is SGHRS and CDR2 is YFSETQ. The CDR3 runs 16 residues. The CDR3 DNA reads as TGCGCCAGCAGCTACGACAGGGATTTTTCCTACAATGAGCAGTTCTTC. Residues: CASSYDRDFSYNEQFF.

The V call is TRBV4-3, the J call TRBJ2-5, with 12 bases fitting TRBD1. V trimming: 3 bases; J trimming: 5 bases; junction bases outside the gene matches: 13. This CDR3 has 18 amino acids. Germline V gene sequence: CDR1 LGHNA, CDR2 YSLEER. The CDR3 bases are TGCGCCAGCAGCCAGGAGCCCGTTGGGACAGGGGGCGGCGAGACCCAGTACTTC. It specifies CASSQEPVGTGGGETQYF.

The J gene is TRBJ2-3, the V gene TRBV29-1; 9 nucleotides agree with TRBD1. The length of the CDR3 is 13 residues. Per the germline V gene, CDR1 is SQVTM and CDR2 is ANQGSEA. After removal of 4 bases from V and 7 bases from J, the junction contained 6 bases not matched to a gene. The CDR3 DNA reads as TGCAGCGTTGTAAGGACAGGGGCACATACGCAGTATTTT. Its translation is CSVVRTGAHTQYF.

The genes are TRBV28 and TRBJ1-6, with D hard to call. The germline V and J ends were trimmed by 2 bases and 0 bases, with 5 bases remaining between them. CDR3 length: 15 residues. The germline V gene has CDR1 MDHEN and CDR2 SYDVKM. In DNA, the CDR3 is TGTGCCAGCAGTTTAGTGAGCTCCTATAATTCACCCCTCCACTTT. This codes for CASSLVSSYNSPLHF. The variable domain in full, completed from reference TRBV28 and TRBJ1-6, reads DVKVTQSSRYLVKRTGEKVFLECVQDMDHENMFWYRQDPGLGLRLIYFSYDVKMKEKGDIPEGYSVSREKKERFSLILESASTNQTSMYLCASSLVSSYNSPLHFGNGTRLTVT.

The chain couples TRBV4-2 to TRBJ2-5; tentatively, D is TRBD2 (5 bases). The end of the DNA is better explained by TRBJ2-7, so the J call may be wrong. Germline V CDR1 and CDR2: LGHNA, YNFKEQ. The CDR3 covers 13 residues. CDR3 region: CASSQGDFYEQYF. CDR3 nucleotides: TGTGCCAGCAGCCAGGGAGACTTTTACGAGCAGTACTTC.

The chain links TRBV5-1 to TRBJ2-5; no clear D gene. The ends were cut back, 0 bases at V and 0 bases at J, with 6 bases in the middle. Germline V lookup: CDR1 SGHRS, CDR2 YFSETQ. This CDR3 has 14 residues. DNA for the CDR3: TGCGCCAGCAGCTTGGCCGGGTACCAAGAGACCCAGTACTTC. This sequence encodes CASSLAGYQETQYF.

This chain joins TRBV2 and TRBJ2-2; D gene ambiguous. Germline CDR1 SNHLY, CDR2 FYNNEI. CDR3 size: 16 residues. The V and J ends lost 3 bases and 2 bases respectively, with 13 bases between them. The CDR3 DNA reads as TGTGCCAGCAGTGATTTCCGGGCTACTAACACCGGGGAGCTGTTTTTT. As protein: CASSDFRATNTGELFF.